This T cell receptor beta chain was retrieved from a study of blood T cell repertoires in COVID-19. From germline, CDR1 is SGHNT and CDR2 YENEEA. The CDR3 has 14 residues. Between the trimmed V and J ends, which lost 0 bases and 3 bases, there was a span of 6 bases. Original processing notes: Quantification of nucleated cells was approximated via reference gene primer amplification. TCRdb's table, derived via immunoSEQ multiplex PCR, lists solely in-frame clones and lacks some. For V, J and clone size, that table is used; D and trimming come from the DNA. The table shows about 300,000 clones, with about 85% occurring only once.

This receptor was taken from a man aged 18 to 29 with active or convalescent COVID-19. The chain joins TRBV11-3 to TRBJ2-1; D gene ambiguous. The sequenced material came from peripheral blood. CDR3 bases: TGTGCCAGCAGCTTAGAGGCTGGCTACAATGAGCAGTTCTTC. Residues: CASSLEAGYNEQFF.